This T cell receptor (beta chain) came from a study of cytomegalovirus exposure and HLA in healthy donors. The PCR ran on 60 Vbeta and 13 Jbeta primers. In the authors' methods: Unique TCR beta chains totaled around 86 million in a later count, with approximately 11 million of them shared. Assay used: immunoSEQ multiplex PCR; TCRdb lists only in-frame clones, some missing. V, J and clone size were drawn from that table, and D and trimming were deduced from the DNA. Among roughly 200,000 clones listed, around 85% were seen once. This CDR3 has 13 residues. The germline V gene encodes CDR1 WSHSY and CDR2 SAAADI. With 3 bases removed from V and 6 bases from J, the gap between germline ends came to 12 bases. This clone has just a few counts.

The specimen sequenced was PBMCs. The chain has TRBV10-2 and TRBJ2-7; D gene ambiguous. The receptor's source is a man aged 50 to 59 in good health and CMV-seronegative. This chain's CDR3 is CASSEATYREQYF. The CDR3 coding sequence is TGCGCCAGCAGTGAAGCTACCTACCGCGAGCAGTACTTC.